The clone carrying this TCR beta chain was seen only a few times. The antigen is unknown. This specimen comes from a study of T-cell reconstitution after alpha-beta-depleted transplantation in children. Study-level results: Once a year had passed after transplant, T-cell counts and diversity came mostly from newly produced T cells. Reportedly, only several hundred clones from non-depleted graft cells drove alpha-beta T-cell counts at about two months. It was surviving recipient T cells and thymic progenitors that gave some patients high TCRbeta diversity at day 60.

The V end lost 0 bases, the J end lost 1 base, and 15 bases lay between the germline ends. Germline CDR1 is SGHTA and CDR2 is FQGTGA. This CDR3 is built from 17 residues. Preparation of the TCRbeta library used unique molecular identifiers. One entry per CDR3 protein results from TCRdb running MiXCR on the PCR reads. In the table there are some 200,000 distinct CDR3 sequences, roughly 6.5% of which are singletons. The rearrangement links TRBV7-3 to TRBJ1-1; a weak D match, TRBD1 (5 bases). This sequence was found in a girl under three years old with combined immunodeficiency, due to receive a stem cell transplant. The specimen comprised PBMCs, sampled before TCRalphabeta/CD19-depleted stem cell transplant. The CDR3 DNA is TGTGCCAGCAGCTTAACTCCGGACAACCCCCCGAACACTGAAGCTTTCTTT. It is translated as CASSLTPDNPPNTEAFF.